This TCR beta chain came from a study of control samples from healthy donors and cancer patients. Using immunoSEQ multiplex PCR, the repertoire was profiled, and TCRdb retains in-frame clones only, with some absent. In the table there are some 150,000 clones, approximately 94% of which are singletons. Germline CDR1 is GTSNPN and CDR2 is SVGIG (reference sequence). V lost 4 bases to trimming and J lost 0 bases, with 10 bases between them. The CDR3 is 13 amino acids. This clonotype originated in a man between 60 and 75 years old with colorectal cancer. The sequenced sample consisted of PBMCs. V is TRBV30 and J is TRBJ2-7; D may correspond to TRBD1 or TRBD2 (5 bases each). The CDR3 is CAWTGQGSYEQYF. DNA of the CDR3: TGTGCCTGGACGGGGCAGGGCTCCTACGAGCAGTACTTC. Combining the CDR3 with reference TRBV30 and TRBJ2-7 gives the whole variable domain SQTIHQWPATLVQPVGSPLSLECTVEGTSNPNLYWYRQAAGRGLQLLFYSVGIGQISSEVPQNLSASRPQDRQFILSSKKLLLSDSGFYLCAWTGQGSYEQYFGPGTRLTVT.